This is a list of T cell receptor beta chains from one sample in a study of cytotoxic CD8 clonotypes in ibrutinib-treated CLL. The table came from immunoSEQ multiplex PCR; TCRdb's copy has only in-frame clones and leaves some out. The profile covers hundreds of thousands of clones, with over 60% appearing a single time and around 6.3% taken by the ten largest. The sequencing used PBMCs, collected after 36 months of ibrutinib treatment. These TCRs come from a human donor with chronic lymphocytic leukemia. Each CDR3 is given with its conserved first and last residue.

j_gene	v_gene	CDR3aa
TRBJ2-3	TRBV5-1	CASSLDGFYTDTQYF
TRBJ2-7	TRBV2	CAGKPGQGSSEQYF
TRBJ2-7	TRBV21-1	CASSRVGLAGGCYEQYF
TRBJ1-1	TRBV9	CASSVRGNTEAFF
TRBJ1-3	TRBV2	CASSDRGLLPTGNTIYF
TRBJ2-6	TRBV18	CASSTEGSGANVLTF
TRBJ1-3	TRBV7-2	CASSLVNSSGNTIYF
TRBJ2-1	TRBV7-3	CASSNVLAGGLNEQFF
TRBJ1-2	TRBV27	CASRQGGYGYTF
TRBJ1-5	TRBV2	CASSALNSNQPQHF
TRBJ1-3	TRBV18	CASSPPRTLSGNTIYF
TRBJ2-1	TRBV7-2	CASSHRAGHDEQFF
TRBJ2-1	TRBV4-3	CASSQGLAGEEQFF
TRBJ2-1	TRBV15	CATSRVWQGKNEQFF
TRBJ1-5	TRBV19	CASSIRQGGQPQHF
TRBJ2-1	TRBV4-3	CASSQFGLAGASDEQFF
TRBJ2-5	TRBV7-9	CASSFGTSGRNQETQYF
TRBJ2-3	TRBV28	CASSLVPGDQSFTDTQYF
TRBJ2-5	TRBV29-1	CSVGRGETQYF
TRBJ2-7	TRBV6-1	CASSGGLAGGLYEQYF
TRBJ1-1	TRBV19	CVSTSFWNTEAFF
TRBJ2-1	TRBV27	CASSSATSNEQFF
TRBJ2-7	TRBV27	CASSLSGQGSGEQYF
TRBJ2-7	TRBV7-9	CASSGWTGVNEQYF
TRBJ2-5	TRBV5-1	CASRAWGPGAQETQYF
TRBJ2-3	TRBV7-8	CASSLAPRADTQYF
TRBJ2-5	TRBV27	CASTHSKGRGNQETQYF
TRBJ1-6	TRBV10-1	CASRDVRDRVSPLHF
TRBJ1-5	TRBV6-5	CASSPTGGNQPQHF
TRBJ1-2	TRBV7-2	CASSLELGEQGYTF
TRBJ2-7	TRBV15	CATSREDRGPVEQYF
TRBJ1-2	TRBV6-5	CASRRGSNYGYTF
TRBJ2-5	TRBV29-1	CSVEFWSSAAETQYF
TRBJ2-2	TRBV5-4	CASRTDRVLSGELFF
TRBJ1-5	TRBV2	CASSGGAGNQPQHF
TRBJ1-2	TRBV4-3	CASSQDLVVYYYGYTF
TRBJ2-6	TRBV5-1	CASSLLQSGANVLTF
TRBJ2-3	TRBV27	CASSLRETDTQYF
TRBJ2-3	TRBV4-3	CASSHGSGRSTDTQYF
TRBJ1-4	TRBV4-3	CASSQRRREYEKLFF
TRBJ2-3	TRBV6-5	CASSYSNSGDTQYF
TRBJ2-1	TRBV27	CASRLVYSSYNEQFF
TRBJ2-7	TRBV5-1	CASSYSTGGTYEQYF
TRBJ2-7	TRBV11-2	CASSRVRGVHEQYF
TRBJ2-1	TRBV2	CARDGGSSYNEQFF
TRBJ1-4	TRBV18	CASSARTFGTNEKLFF
TRBJ2-5	TRBV29-1	CSVVREIQETQYF
TRBJ2-7	TRBV5-1	CASSVDSEYEQYF
TRBJ1-1	TRBV10-2	CASSDTPPTPNTEAFF
TRBJ2-7	TRBV29-1	CSVGLAGRFSYEQYF
TRBJ2-7	TRBV7-2	CASSLTGGLPYEQYF
TRBJ2-7	TRBV9	CASSVQVSYEQYF
TRBJ2-1	TRBV27	CASRTVGLGYNEQFF
TRBJ1-2	TRBV15	CATSRYEVFSYGYTF
TRBJ1-2	TRBV7-9	CASSLEWDRDYGYTF